This T cell receptor beta chain emerged from a study of blood T cells in healthy people across ages. Donors ranged from roughly 6 to 100 years old and were healthy Caucasians in Russia. The authors isolated at least 6 million PBMCs per sample. The extraction recovered at least 5.5 micrograms of total RNA per sample. This clonotype was seen a few times. With a J-beta primer mix and a sample-barcoded 5' primer, a second PCR ran about 6 to 11 cycles. Each cDNA molecule, via a template-switch adaptor with 12 random nucleotides, was tagged. One entry per CDR3 protein results from TCRdb running MiXCR on the 5' RACE reads. The sample includes some 1.8 million distinct CDR3 sequences, more than 35% of them seen just once. This CDR3 comprises 16 residues. The germline gives CDR1 SGHTA, CDR2 FQGNSA. J was trimmed by 5 bases and V by 3 bases; bases with no gene match: 5.

Sequencing input: blood. The J gene is TRBJ2-5, the V gene TRBV7-2; 14 bases are a match to TRBD2. This TCR derives from a human donor in good health. CDR3 loop: CASSFPRTSGGETQYF. CDR3 in DNA: TGTGCCAGCAGCTTCCCCCGGACTAGCGGGGGGGAGACCCAGTACTTC.